Listed below are T cell receptor beta chains from one sample, sequenced in a study of blood T cell repertoires in COVID-19. Assay: immunoSEQ multiplex PCR; the TCRdb copy retains only in-frame clones and omits some. Counted here are a few hundred thousand clones, 65% to 90% occurring once; the ten biggest clones make up 3% to 4%. Source material: PBMCs or T cells enriched from blood (not recorded which). The receptors come from a woman in her thirties or forties with acute COVID-19. Each CDR3 is given with its conserved first and last residue. D genes are given only for firm matches. Clone sizes are given selectively: once, few, many, or a class where the clone is expanded.

clone_size	v_call	j_call	d_call	cdr3_aa	cdr3_nt
NA	TRBV25-1	TRBJ2-3	NA	CASSPGGADTQYF	TGTGCCAGCAGCCCCGGGGGTGCAGATACGCAGTATTTT
NA	TRBV27	TRBJ2-7	TRBD2	CASSFTGLAPYEQYF	TGTGCCAGCAGTTTCACCGGACTAGCTCCCTACGAGCAGTACTTC
many	TRBV2	TRBJ2-1	TRBD2	CASSEAGAGDYNEQFF	TGTGCCAGCAGTGAAGCGGGAGCGGGAGATTACAATGAGCAGTTCTTC
NA	TRBV9	TRBJ1-1	TRBD1	CASSQGQGHGNTEAFF	TGTGCCAGCAGCCAGGGACAGGGTCATGGTAACACTGAAGCTTTCTTT
NA	TRBV27	TRBJ1-5	TRBD1	CASSSLQGRRNQPQHF	TGTGCCAGCAGTTCTCTACAGGGGAGGAGGAATCAGCCCCAGCATTTT
NA	TRBV3-1/TRBV3-2	TRBJ1-3	NA	CASSQRGGTGNTIYF	TGTGCCAGCAGCCAACGGGGGGGGACGGGAAACACCATATATTTT
NA	TRBV28	TRBJ1-1	NA	CASSLGTTGGTEAFF	TGTGCCAGCAGCCTCGGGACCACCGGGGGGACTGAAGCTTTCTTT
once	TRBV27	TRBJ2-2	TRBD2	CASSLMRLAGFQGELFF	TGTGCCAGCAGTTTGATGCGGCTAGCGGGGTTCCAAGGGGAGCTGTTTTTT
few	TRBV7-9	TRBJ2-5	NA	CASSRLRDSSETQYF	TGTGCCAGCAGCCGGCTACGGGATTCCTCAGAGACCCAGTACTTC
NA	TRBV9	TRBJ2-1	TRBD1	CASSVDLGTGAGEQFF	TGTGCCAGCAGCGTAGACCTAGGGACAGGGGCAGGTGAGCAGTTCTTC
few	TRBV3-1/TRBV3-2	TRBJ2-2	TRBD2	CASSQVAGAGDLTGELFF	TGTGCCAGCAGCCAAGTTGCTGGAGCGGGGGACCTTACCGGGGAGCTGTTTTTT
NA	TRBV3-1/TRBV3-2	TRBJ1-1	TRBD1	CASSQPPDRDTEAFF	TGTGCCAGCAGCCAACCACCGGACAGGGACACTGAAGCTTTCTTT